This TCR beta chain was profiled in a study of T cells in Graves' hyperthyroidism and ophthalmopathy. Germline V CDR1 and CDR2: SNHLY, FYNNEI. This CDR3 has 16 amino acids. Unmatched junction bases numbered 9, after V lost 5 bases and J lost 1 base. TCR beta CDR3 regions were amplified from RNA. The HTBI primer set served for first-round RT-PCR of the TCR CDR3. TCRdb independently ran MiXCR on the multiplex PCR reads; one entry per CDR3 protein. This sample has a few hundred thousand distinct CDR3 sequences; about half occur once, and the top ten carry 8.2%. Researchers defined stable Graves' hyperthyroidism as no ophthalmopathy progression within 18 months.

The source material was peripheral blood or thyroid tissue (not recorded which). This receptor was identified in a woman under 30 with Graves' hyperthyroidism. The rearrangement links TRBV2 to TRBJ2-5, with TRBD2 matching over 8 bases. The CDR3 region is CASSSRSGRPQETQYF. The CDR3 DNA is TGTGCCAGCAGTTCCAGAAGCGGGAGACCCCAAGAGACCCAGTACTTC. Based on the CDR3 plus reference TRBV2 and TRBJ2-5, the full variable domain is EPEVTQTPSHQVTQMGQEVILRCVPISNHLYFYWYRQILGQKVEFLVSFYNNEISEKSEIFDDQFSVERPDGSNFTLKIRSTKLEDSAMYFCASSSRSGRPQETQYFGPGTRLLVL.